This T cell receptor beta chain was sequenced during a study of blood T cells in healthy people across ages. A second PCR, run for about 6 to 11 cycles, used a sample-barcoded 5' primer plus a J-beta primer mix. All samples yielded 3 million or more CDR3-containing paired-end reads. Each CDR3 protein gets one entry after TCRdb re-called the 5' RACE reads with MiXCR. In the table there are about 730,000 distinct CDR3 sequences, roughly two fifths of which are singletons. This clonotype was obtained from a woman aged 60 to 75 in good health. The material sequenced was blood.

The CDR3 protein is CAISEGGRIRETQYF. The CDR3 bases are TGTGCCATCAGTGAAGGTGGGAGGATTAGGGAGACCCAGTACTTC. This chain links TRBV10-3 with TRBJ2-5; possible D gene TRBD2, 6 bases. Trimming stripped 3 bases from V and 5 bases from J, with 16 bases between. The CDR3 is 15 residues long. Germline-derived CDR1 and CDR2 are ENHRY and SYGVKD.